This T cell receptor beta chain was obtained from a study of cytomegalovirus exposure and HLA in healthy donors. Study conclusions and caveats: Under in vitro conditions, a few CMV-associated chains were confirmed as specific for CMV antigens. Reports credit the classifier with highly specific, highly sensitive diagnosis of cytomegalovirus status.

Regarding this clone: Antigen: not known.

This CDR3 contains 17 residues. V dropped 2 bases and J dropped 0 bases, with 14 bases sitting between them. The V gene's germline CDR1 is SGHTA and CDR2 FQGNSA. TCRdb keeps only in-frame clones here, not all; method: immunoSEQ multiplex PCR. In the table there are 150,000 or so clones, 89% of which are singletons. Sequencing was performed on PBMCs. This sequence joins TRBV7-2 and TRBJ2-4; a possible D gene is TRBD2 (5 bases). The clonotype comes from a woman younger than 35 in good health and CMV-seropositive. CDR3 DNA sequence: TGTGCCAGCAGCTTATCTTTCGGCCGGGGAGCCAAAAACATTCAGTACTTC. Translation gives CASSLSFGRGAKNIQYF.